The T cell receptor (beta chain) under discussion was sequenced for a study of glioma-infiltrating T cells after dendritic cell vaccination. This CDR3 has 15 amino acids. Trimming took off 1 base at V and 7 bases at J, with 16 bases between the two ends. Germline CDR1 and CDR2: SGHDN and FVKESK. Assay: immunoSEQ multiplex PCR; the TCRdb copy retains only in-frame clones and omits some. The sample records around 67,000 clones, 65% to 90% being singletons. This sequence joins TRBV14 and TRBJ1-2; a weak D match, TRBD1 (6 bases). The sample was blood, taken before dendritic cell vaccination. This sequence was found in a human donor with glioblastoma. CDR3 sequence: CASSQVAGGASGYTF. The CDR3 DNA sequence: TGTGCCAGCAGCCAAGTGGCGGGGGGCGCGTCTGGCTACACCTTC.